Each of the 14 T cell receptor beta chains below was sequenced from the same sample in a study of tumor-infiltrating lymphocytes in primary liver carcinoma. Both RNA and DNA were isolated together from approximately 22-30 mg of bulk tissue that had not been sorted. Starting from 450 to 500 ng of total RNA, TCR beta cDNA was produced with a primer in the constant region. Slightly modified ARM-PCR with three nested multiplex PCR rounds yielded TCR beta libraries. Two initial PCR rounds of around 9 cycles each paired TRBV1-TRBV30 forward primers with a C-beta reverse primer. Each CDR3 protein gets one entry after TCRdb re-called the multiplex PCR reads with MiXCR. The table has about 74,000 distinct CDR3 sequences, nearly 70% seen once; the top ten hold roughly 26%. The source material was liver tumor tissue from sampling region 4. Subset denoted: tumor region T4, right-lateral pole. Receptors originate from a man aged 40-49 years with primary liver carcinoma and hepatitis B virus infection.

Turning to this clonotype: Germline and junction disagree at one end, which may indicate a read error. DNA for the CDR3: TGCAGCGTTGCCGGGAGAGGAGATACGCAGTTTTTT. This gives the protein CSVAGRGDTQFF. The chain couples TRBV29-1 to TRBJ2-3, with D possibly matching TRBD2 (6 bases). Germline V CDR1 and CDR2: SQVTM, ANQGSEA. CDR3 length: 12 residues.

Turning to this clonotype: Compared with germline, one end of the junction differs, possibly owing to a read error. V usage is TRBV11-2 and J usage is TRBJ2-7; TRBD2 might be the D (8 bases). Per the germline V gene, CDR1 is SGHAT and CDR2 is FQNNGV. This CDR3 has 15 residues. The CDR3 region is CASSQYSGGGYELYF. For the CDR3, the DNA is TGCGCTAGCAGTCAATATTCGGGAGGGGGCTACGAGCTGTACTTC. The complete variable domain, with remaining parts taken from reference TRBV11-2 and TRBJ2-7, reads EAGVAQSPRYKIIEKRQSVAFWCNPISGHATLYWYQQILGQGPKLLIQFQNNGVVDDSQLPKDRFSAERLKGVDSTLKIQPAKLEDSAVYLCASSQYSGGGYELYFGPGTRLTVT.

This clonotype has only one observation. At one end the junction does not follow the germline gene, possibly because of a read error. The chain carries TRBV7-9 and TRBJ2-2; tentative D call: TRBD1 (6 bases). CDR1 and CDR2 from the germline V gene are SEHNR and FQNEAQ (reference sequence). The CDR3 is made up of 14 amino acids. The CDR3 bases are TGTGCCAGCAGCTTGGGGACAAACACCGGGGAGCTGTCTTTT. Protein sequence: CASSLGTNTGELSF.

A remark on this clonotype: At one of its ends the junction is not consistent with the germline gene, which may arise from a read error. The CDR3, as DNA: TGCGACAGCAGTGGATGGGGGAATGAGCAATTCTTC. This gives the protein CDSSGWGNEQFF. The genes are TRBV10-1 and TRBJ2-1; D possibly uses TRBD1 or TRBD2 (5 bases each). CDR3 length: 12 amino acids. Germline CDR1 and CDR2: WNHNN and SYGVQD (reference sequence).

The chain joins TRBV12-3 or TRBV12-4 to TRBJ1-2, with TRBD1 as a possible D gene (5 bases). V was clipped by 2 bases and J by 8 bases, with 15 bases between them. This CDR3 is 14 amino acids long. The CDR3 is CASSLLQGVHGYTF. CDR3 nucleotides: TGTGCCAGCAGTTTATTGCAGGGTGTGCACGGCTACACCTTC.

The chain employs TRBV4-2 and TRBJ2-7; 8 nucleotides align to TRBD2. The CDR3 runs to 17 residues. J was trimmed by 1 base and V by 11 bases; bases with no gene match: 19. The V gene's germline CDR1 is LGHNA and CDR2 YNFKEQ. CDR3 amino acids: CAATGPAGAYKSYEQYF. CDR3 nucleotide sequence: TGTGCCGCTACTGGACCAGCGGGAGCTTATAAGTCCTACGAGCAGTACTTC.

Comment on this clonotype: The junction shows a germline mismatch at one end, possibly a read error. The chain is built from TRBV11-1 and TRBJ2-3, with 7 bases identical to TRBD2. This CDR3 comprises 16 residues. Per the germline V gene, CDR1 is SGHAT and CDR2 is FQDESV (reference sequence). The CDR3 DNA reads as TGCGCCAGCGGCCTCGGGACTATCACACAAACAGATACGCAGTATTTT. Residues: CASGLGTITQTDTQYF.

A note on this clonotype: Sequence at one end of the junction differs from germline and may be a read error. V usage is TRBV30 and J usage is TRBJ2-5; TRBD2 aligns across 9 bases. The CDR3 contains 15 residues. CDR1 GTSNPN and CDR2 SVGIG come from the germline V gene (reference sequence). The CDR3 DNA is TGTGCCTGGAGTCAAAGAGCTAGCGGGAAGGAGACCCAGAACTTC. Encoded protein: CAWSQRASGKETQNF.

With regard to this clonotype: A much bigger clone sits one base away, suggesting this may be a read error. The chain carries TRBV28 and TRBJ2-7; TRBD2 matches at 12 bases. Germline CDR1 and CDR2: MDHEN and SYDVKM. The CDR3 totals 14 residues. Losses at the gene ends were 2 bases for V and 9 bases for J; bases not matched to a gene: 5. CDR3: CASSLPSGRARQYF. In nucleotides, the CDR3 is TGTGCCAGCAGTTTACCTAGCGGGAGGGCCAGGCAGTACTTC.

Notes on this clonotype: Relative to the germline gene, one junction end is altered; a read error may explain this. The chain recombines TRBV11-2 with TRBJ2-5, with D possibly being TRBD2 (5 bases). This CDR3 contains 14 residues. Germline lookup yields CDR1 SGHAT and CDR2 FQNNGV. This CDR3 reads CASSPDIDGETQYF. CDR3 nucleotide sequence: TGTGCTAGCAGCCCCGACATCGACGGGGAGACCCAGTATTTC.

J is TRBJ2-1 and V is TRBV29-1; 9 bases map to TRBD2. This CDR3 comprises 12 residues. The V and J ends lost 3 bases and 13 bases, in that order; junction bases with no gene match: 7. Germline V gene data show CDR1 as SQVTM and CDR2 as ANQGSEA. For the CDR3, the DNA is TGCAGCGTTGAGGGGGGGCGGGAGGGCCAGTTCTTC. It specifies CSVEGGREGQFF.

The sample holds a few counts of this clonotype. This may be a read error: a much more frequent sequence differs by one nucleotide. V gene TRBV10-3 combines with J gene TRBJ2-1, with D possibly matching TRBD2 (5 bases). Looked up from germline, CDR1 is ENHRY and CDR2 is SYGVKD. The V gene lost 6 bases and the J gene lost 11 bases, with 20 bases spanning the gap. The CDR3 is 14 amino acids. DNA of the CDR3: TGTGCCATCAGGCTAGCCGCCGCAAATTTCAAGCAGTTCTTC. Its translation is CAIRLAAANFKQFF.

This clonotype was observed many times. CDR3 residues: CASSPLAGAGEQYF. In DNA, the CDR3 is TGTGCCAGCAGCCCTCTAGCGGGAGCGGGCGAGCAGTACTTC. V usage is TRBV28 and J usage is TRBJ2-7, with TRBD2 matching 10 bases. Germline V gives CDR1 MDHEN, CDR2 SYDVKM. Losses at the gene ends were 6 bases for V and 6 bases for J; bases not matched to a gene: 8. The CDR3 loop spans 14 amino acids.

As for this clonotype: An end of the junction does not agree with germline; a read error may underlie this. The genes are TRBV11-2 and TRBJ2-7; 11 bases are a match to TRBD2. Germline V gives CDR1 SGHAT, CDR2 FQNNGV. The CDR3 has 15 amino acids. The CDR3 loop is CASNLGTSGSYQQYF. As DNA, the CDR3 is TGTGCCAGCAACCTCGGGACTAGCGGCTCCTACCAGCAGTACTTC. Full variable domain (outside the CDR3, taken from reference TRBV11-2 and TRBJ2-7): EAGVAQSPRYKIIEKRQSVAFWCNPISGHATLYWYQQILGQGPKLLIQFQNNGVVDDSQLPKDRFSAERLKGVDSTLKIQPAKLEDSAVYLCASNLGTSGSYQQYFGPGTRLTVT.